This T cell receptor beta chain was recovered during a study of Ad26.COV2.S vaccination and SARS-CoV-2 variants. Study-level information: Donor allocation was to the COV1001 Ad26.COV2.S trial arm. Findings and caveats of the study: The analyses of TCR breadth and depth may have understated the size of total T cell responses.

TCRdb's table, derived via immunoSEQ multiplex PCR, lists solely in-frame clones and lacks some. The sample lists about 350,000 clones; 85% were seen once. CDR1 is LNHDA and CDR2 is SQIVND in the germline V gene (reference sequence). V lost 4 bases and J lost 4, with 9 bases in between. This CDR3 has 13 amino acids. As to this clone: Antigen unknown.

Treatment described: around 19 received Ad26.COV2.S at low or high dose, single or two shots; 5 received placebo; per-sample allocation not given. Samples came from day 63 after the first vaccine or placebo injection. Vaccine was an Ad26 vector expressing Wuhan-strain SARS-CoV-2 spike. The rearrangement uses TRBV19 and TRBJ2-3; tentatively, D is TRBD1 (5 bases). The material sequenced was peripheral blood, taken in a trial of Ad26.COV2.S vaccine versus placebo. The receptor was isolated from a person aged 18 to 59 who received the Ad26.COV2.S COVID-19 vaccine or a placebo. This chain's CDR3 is CASSRKGADTQYF. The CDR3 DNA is TGTGCCAGTAGTAGGAAAGGGGCAGATACGCAGTATTTT.